The rows below give T cell receptor beta chains drawn from one sample of a study of blood T cell repertoires in COVID-19. Generated by immunoSEQ multiplex PCR, the TCRdb table keeps only in-frame clones and is missing some. The data hold over 100,000 clones, with approximately 83% observed a single time. The source material was peripheral blood. These receptors were obtained from a woman aged 65 to 85 with acute or convalescent COVID-19. The conserved cysteine and the conserved F or W are not part of the CDR3 here. D genes are given only for firm matches.

>TRBV3-1/TRBV3-2|.|TRBJ1-1
ASSQAGGDVEAF
>TRBV19|TRBD2|TRBJ2-1
ASGPALAGANEQF
>TRBV6-5|.|TRBJ1-5
ASSLQGTGPQH
>TRBV11-2|TRBD1|TRBJ1-1
ASSLTGGGEAF
>TRBV5-1|.|TRBJ2-3
ASSLYSPRGAGDTQY
>TRBV7-2|TRBD1|TRBJ2-7
ASSRGGTGFESGLYEQY
>TRBV5-1|TRBD1|TRBJ1-1
ASSHRAGQGSTEAF
>TRBV19|.|TRBJ2-2
ASSILQGTGELF
>TRBV5-6|TRBD1|TRBJ2-7
ASSSSGTVSSYEQY
>TRBV11-3|.|TRBJ2-1
ASSLGGLAYNEQF
>TRBV7-2|.|TRBJ1-5
ASSRTGISNQPQH
>TRBV25-1|.|TRBJ2-7
ASSEFGGYEQY
>TRBV6-4|TRBD1|TRBJ1-6
ASSGTGNSPLH
>TRBV19|TRBD2|TRBJ2-2
ASSIPGLASATGELF
>TRBV7-3|.|TRBJ2-1
ASSLKGGGFGNEQF
>TRBV4-1|.|TRBJ1-4
ASSQDGGADHEKLF
>TRBV25-1|.|TRBJ2-3
ASSEGGALTQY
>TRBV5-1|TRBD1|TRBJ1-5
AIRRDRAYQPQH
>TRBV19|.|TRBJ1-1
ASSIGGANTEAF
>TRBV6-5|.|TRBJ1-6
ASSIAGVGNSPLH
>TRBV5-1|.|TRBJ1-5
ASSLGVTGDQPQH
>TRBV7-2|TRBD1|TRBJ1-3
ASSLDARTGDYTIY
>TRBV2|TRBD1|TRBJ2-3
ASSGRTGVTDTQY
>TRBV11-2|.|TRBJ2-3
ASSLAGADTQY
>TRBV4-2|TRBD1|TRBJ1-4
ASSFTGATNEKLF
>TRBV4-1|TRBD1|TRBJ1-1
ASSTLGQGGTEAF
>TRBV30|TRBD1|TRBJ1-4
AWSGVHGTEATNEKLF
>TRBV3-1/TRBV3-2|.|TRBJ2-7
ASSQDATGHPGVEQY
>TRBV28|.|TRBJ2-1
ASSFFHEQF
>TRBV6-2/TRBV6-3|TRBD1|TRBJ1-1
ASSLGGASTEAF
>TRBV9|.|TRBJ2-1
ASSVGQGQNNEQF
>TRBV24-1|TRBD1|TRBJ2-7
ATSDPTLDRGAYEQY
>TRBV6-6|TRBD2|TRBJ2-3
ASSLTSGGTTDTQY
>TRBV19|.|TRBJ1-1
ASSLSFTRSLNTEAF
>TRBV6-5|.|TRBJ2-7
ASNFDSSYEQY
>TRBV3-1/TRBV3-2|.|TRBJ1-2
ASSSPGEGYT
>TRBV19|.|TRBJ1-5
ASSSGNQPQH
>TRBV5-8|TRBD1|TRBJ1-4
ASPGTENKKLF
>TRBV6-5|TRBD1|TRBJ1-5
ASSSGQGSNQPQH
>TRBV9|TRBD1|TRBJ2-7
ASSVAGTGVYEQY
>TRBV6-1|TRBD1|TRBJ2-7
ASSETDRGPYEQY
>TRBV6-1|.|TRBJ1-2
ASSEAFRANYGYT